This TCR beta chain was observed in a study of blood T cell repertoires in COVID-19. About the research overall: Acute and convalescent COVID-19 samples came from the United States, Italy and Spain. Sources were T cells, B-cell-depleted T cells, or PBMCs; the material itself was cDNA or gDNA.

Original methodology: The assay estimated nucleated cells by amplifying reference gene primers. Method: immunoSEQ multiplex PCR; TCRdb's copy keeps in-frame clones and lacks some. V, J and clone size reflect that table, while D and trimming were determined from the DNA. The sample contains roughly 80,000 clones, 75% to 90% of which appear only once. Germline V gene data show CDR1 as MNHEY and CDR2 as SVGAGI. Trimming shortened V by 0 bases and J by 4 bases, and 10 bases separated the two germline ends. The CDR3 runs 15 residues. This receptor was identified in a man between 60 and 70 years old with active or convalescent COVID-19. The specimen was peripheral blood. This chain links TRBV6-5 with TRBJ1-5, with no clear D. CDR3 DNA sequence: TGTGCCAGCAGTTACTCGTCGGCGGCTAATCAGCCCCAGCATTTT. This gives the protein CASSYSSAANQPQHF.